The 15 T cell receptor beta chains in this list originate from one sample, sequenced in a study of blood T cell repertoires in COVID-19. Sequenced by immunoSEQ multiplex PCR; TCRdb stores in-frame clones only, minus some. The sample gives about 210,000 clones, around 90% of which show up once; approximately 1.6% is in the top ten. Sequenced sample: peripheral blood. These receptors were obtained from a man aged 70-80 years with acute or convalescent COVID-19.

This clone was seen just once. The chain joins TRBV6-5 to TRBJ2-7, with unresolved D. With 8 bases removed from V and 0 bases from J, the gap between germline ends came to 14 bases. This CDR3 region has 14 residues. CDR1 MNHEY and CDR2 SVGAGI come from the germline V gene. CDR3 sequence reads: CASLAASNSYEQYF. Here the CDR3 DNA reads TGTGCCAGCCTCGCGGCTAGTAACTCCTACGAGCAGTACTTC.

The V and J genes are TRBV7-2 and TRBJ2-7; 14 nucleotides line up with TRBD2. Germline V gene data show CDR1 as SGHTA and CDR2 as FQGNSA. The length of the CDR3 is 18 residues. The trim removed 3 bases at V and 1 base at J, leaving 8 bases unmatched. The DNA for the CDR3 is TGTGCCAGCAGCTTTTCCGGGACTAGCGGGAGAGGGTCCTACGAGCAGTACTTC. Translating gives CASSFSGTSGRGSYEQYF.

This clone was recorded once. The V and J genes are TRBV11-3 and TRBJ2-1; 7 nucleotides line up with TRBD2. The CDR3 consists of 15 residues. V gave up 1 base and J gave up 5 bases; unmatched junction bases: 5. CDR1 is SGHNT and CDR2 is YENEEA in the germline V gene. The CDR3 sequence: CASSLVAGENNEQFF. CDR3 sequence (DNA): TGTGCCAGCAGCTTAGTGGCGGGAGAGAACAATGAGCAGTTCTTC.

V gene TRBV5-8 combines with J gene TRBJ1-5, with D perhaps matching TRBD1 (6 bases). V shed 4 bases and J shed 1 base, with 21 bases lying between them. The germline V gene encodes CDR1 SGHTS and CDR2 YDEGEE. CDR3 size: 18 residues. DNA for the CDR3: TGTGCCAGCAGCCGATCCGGGACATCCAAACCAAGCAATCAGCCCCAGCATTTT. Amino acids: CASSRSGTSKPSNQPQHF.

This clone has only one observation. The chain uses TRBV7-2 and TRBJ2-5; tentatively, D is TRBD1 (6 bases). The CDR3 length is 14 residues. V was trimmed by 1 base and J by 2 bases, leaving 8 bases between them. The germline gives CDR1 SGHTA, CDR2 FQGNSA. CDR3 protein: CASSLGTVQETQYF. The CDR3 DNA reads TGTGCCAGCAGCTTAGGGACAGTACAAGAGACCCAGTACTTC.

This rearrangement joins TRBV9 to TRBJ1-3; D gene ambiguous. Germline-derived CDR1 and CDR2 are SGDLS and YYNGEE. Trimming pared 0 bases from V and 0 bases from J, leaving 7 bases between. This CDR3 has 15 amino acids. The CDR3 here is CASSVGGSSGNTIYF. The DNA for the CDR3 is TGTGCCAGCAGCGTAGGTGGTAGCTCTGGAAACACCATATATTTT. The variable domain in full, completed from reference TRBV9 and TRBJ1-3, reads DSGVTQTPKHLITATGQRVTLRCSPRSGDLSVYWYQQSLDQGLQFLIQYYNGEERAKGNILERFSAQQFPDLHSELNLSSLELGDSALYFCASSVGGSSGNTIYFGEGSWLTVV.

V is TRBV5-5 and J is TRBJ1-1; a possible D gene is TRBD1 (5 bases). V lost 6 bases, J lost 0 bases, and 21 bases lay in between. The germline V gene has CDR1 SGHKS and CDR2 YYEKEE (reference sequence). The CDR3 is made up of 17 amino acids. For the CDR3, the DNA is TGTGCCAGCACCCCACAGGAACCCTATATCTTGAACACTGAAGCTTTCTTT. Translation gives CASTPQEPYILNTEAFF.

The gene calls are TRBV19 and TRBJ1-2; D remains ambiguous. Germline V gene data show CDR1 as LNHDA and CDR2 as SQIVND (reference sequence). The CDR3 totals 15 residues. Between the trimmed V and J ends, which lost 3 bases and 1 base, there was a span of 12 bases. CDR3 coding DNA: TGTGCCAGTAGTATCCACGGCGGTATTAACTATGGCTACACCTTC. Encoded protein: CASSIHGGINYGYTF.

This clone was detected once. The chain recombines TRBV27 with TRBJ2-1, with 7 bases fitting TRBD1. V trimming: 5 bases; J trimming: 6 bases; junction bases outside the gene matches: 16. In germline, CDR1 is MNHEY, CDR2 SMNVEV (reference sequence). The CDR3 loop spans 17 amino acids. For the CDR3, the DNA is TGTGCCAGCAGTGCAATAAAAGGGGGCCCCATGGCCAATGAGCAGTTCTTC. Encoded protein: CASSAIKGGPMANEQFF.

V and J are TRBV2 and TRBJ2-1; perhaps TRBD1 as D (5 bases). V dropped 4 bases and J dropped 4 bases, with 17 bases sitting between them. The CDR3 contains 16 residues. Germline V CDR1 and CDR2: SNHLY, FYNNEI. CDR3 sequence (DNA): TGTGCCAGCAGTGTAGACTCACAGGTCCCATACAATGAGCAGTTCTTC. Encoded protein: CASSVDSQVPYNEQFF.

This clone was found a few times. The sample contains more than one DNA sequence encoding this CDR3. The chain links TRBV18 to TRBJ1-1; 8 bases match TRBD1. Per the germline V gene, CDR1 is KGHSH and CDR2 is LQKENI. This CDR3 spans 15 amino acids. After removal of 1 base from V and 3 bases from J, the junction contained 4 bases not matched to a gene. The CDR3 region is CASSPLQGADTEAFF. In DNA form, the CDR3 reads TGTGCCAGCTCACCACTTCAGGGGGCAGACACTGAAGCTTTCTTT. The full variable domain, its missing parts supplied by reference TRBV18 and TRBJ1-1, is NAGVMQNPRHLVRRRGQEARLRCSPMKGHSHVYWYRQLPEEGLKFMVYLQKENIIDESGMPKERFSAEFPKEGPSILRIQQVVRGDSAAYFCASSPLQGADTEAFFGQGTRLTVV.

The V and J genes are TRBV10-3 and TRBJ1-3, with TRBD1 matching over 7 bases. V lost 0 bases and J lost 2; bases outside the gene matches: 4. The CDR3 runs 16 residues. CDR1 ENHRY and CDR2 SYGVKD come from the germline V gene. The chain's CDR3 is CAISESQGVAGNTIYF. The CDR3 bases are TGTGCCATCAGTGAGTCCCAGGGGGTAGCTGGAAACACCATATATTTT.

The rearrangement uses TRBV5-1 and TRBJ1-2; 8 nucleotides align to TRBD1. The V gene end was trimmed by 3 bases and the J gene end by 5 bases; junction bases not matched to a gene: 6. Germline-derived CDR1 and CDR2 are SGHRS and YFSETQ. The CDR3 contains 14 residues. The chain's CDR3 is CASSSGGAVYGYTF. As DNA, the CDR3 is TGCGCCAGCAGCTCAGGGGGCGCCGTGTATGGCTACACCTTC.

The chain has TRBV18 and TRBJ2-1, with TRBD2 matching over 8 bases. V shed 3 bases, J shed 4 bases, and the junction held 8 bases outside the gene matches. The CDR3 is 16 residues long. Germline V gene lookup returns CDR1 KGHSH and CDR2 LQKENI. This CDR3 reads CASSPPSREAYNEQFF. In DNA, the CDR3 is TGTGCCAGCTCACCTCCCTCGCGGGAGGCTTACAATGAGCAGTTCTTC.

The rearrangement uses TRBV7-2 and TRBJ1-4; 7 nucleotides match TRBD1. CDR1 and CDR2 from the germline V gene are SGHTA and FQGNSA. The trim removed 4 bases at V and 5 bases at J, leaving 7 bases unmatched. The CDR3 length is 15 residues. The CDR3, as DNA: TGTGCCAGCAGCTGGTACAGGGGAGGCAATGAAAAACTGTTTTTT. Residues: CASSWYRGGNEKLFF.